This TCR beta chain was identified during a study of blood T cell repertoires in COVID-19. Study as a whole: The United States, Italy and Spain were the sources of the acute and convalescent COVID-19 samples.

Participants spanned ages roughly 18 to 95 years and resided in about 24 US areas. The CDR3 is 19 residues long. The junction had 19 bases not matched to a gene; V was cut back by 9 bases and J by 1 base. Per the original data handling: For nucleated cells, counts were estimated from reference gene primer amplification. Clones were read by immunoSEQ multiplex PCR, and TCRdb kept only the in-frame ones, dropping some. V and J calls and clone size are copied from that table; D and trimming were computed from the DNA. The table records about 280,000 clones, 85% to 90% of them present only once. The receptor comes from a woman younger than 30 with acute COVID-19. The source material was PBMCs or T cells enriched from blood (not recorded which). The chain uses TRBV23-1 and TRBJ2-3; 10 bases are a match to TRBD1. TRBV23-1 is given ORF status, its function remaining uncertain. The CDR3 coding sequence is TGCGCCAGGAACACCATCCCCCGGAGACAGGGGGCCCGCACAGATACGCAGTATTTT. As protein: CARNTIPRRQGARTDTQYF.